The 15 T cell receptor beta chains in this list originate from one sample, sequenced in a study of blood T cell repertoires in COVID-19. The repertoire was sequenced with immunoSEQ multiplex PCR; TCRdb's copy has only in-frame clones and lacks some. The table has about 81,000 clones, about 80% seen once. What was sequenced was peripheral blood. The receptors were gathered from a human donor in a cohort sampled during active COVID-19.

This chain links TRBV5-1 with TRBJ1-6; no clear D gene. The V end lost 2 bases, the J end lost 5 bases, and 8 bases lay between the germline ends. Germline CDR1 and CDR2: SGHRS and YFSETQ. The CDR3 spans 14 residues. CDR3 in DNA: TGCGCCAGCAGCTTACAGCCAAATAATTCACCCCTCCACTTT. It is translated as CASSLQPNNSPLHF.

V usage is TRBV5-1 and J usage is TRBJ1-2, with 8 bases identical to TRBD1. Germline V gene lookup returns CDR1 SGHRS and CDR2 YFSETQ. CDR3 length equals 15 residues. V lost 1 base, J lost 2 bases, and 4 bases stayed unmatched. The CDR3, as DNA: TGCGCCAGCAGCTTGACAGGGGGAATGAACTATGGCTACACCTTC. Translation gives CASSLTGGMNYGYTF.

This chain links TRBV29-1 with TRBJ1-1, with 7 bases identical to TRBD1. The CDR3 length is 12 residues. The germline gives CDR1 SQVTM, CDR2 ANQGSEA. Trimming at V came to 6 bases and at J to 5 bases, leaving 6 bases not matched to a gene. The CDR3 loop reads CSVEGAWTEAFF. In DNA form, the CDR3 reads TGCAGCGTGGAGGGGGCTTGGACTGAAGCTTTCTTT. Supplemented by reference TRBV29-1 and TRBJ1-1, the full variable domain reads SAVISQKPSRDICQRGTSLTIQCQVDSQVTMMFWYRQQPGQSLTLIATANQGSEATYESGFVIDKFPISRPNLTFSTLTVSNMSPEDSSIYLCSVEGAWTEAFFGQGTRLTVV.

This chain connects TRBV6-5 to TRBJ1-3, with 9 bases matching TRBD1. The CDR3 has 15 residues. V shed 5 bases and J 2 bases; nucleotides not matched to a gene: 4. The germline gives CDR1 MNHEY, CDR2 SVGAGI. CDR3 nucleotides: TGTGCCAGCAGTCGGGACAGGGAAGCTGGAAACACCATATATTTT. This codes for CASSRDREAGNTIYF.

The V call is TRBV3-1 (or the pseudogene TRBV3-2), the J call TRBJ2-7, with TRBD2 identical over 8 bases. V dropped 1 base and J dropped 7; count of bases not matched to a gene: 3. Germline CDR1 and CDR2: LGHDT and YNNKEL (reference sequence). This CDR3 contains 13 residues. The CDR3 nucleotides are TGTGCCAGCAGCCAAGGGCGGGGGGTAGAGCAGTACTTC. Its translation is CASSQGRGVEQYF.

The chain carries TRBV6-5 and TRBJ2-5; 14 nucleotides match TRBD2. CDR1 and CDR2 from the germline V gene are MNHEY and SVGAGI. The length of the CDR3 is 15 residues. Trimming cost V 6 bases and J 1 base; bases outside gene matches: 1. CDR3 loop: CASRGLAGAQETQYF. CDR3 DNA sequence: TGTGCCAGCAGGGGACTAGCGGGGGCCCAAGAGACCCAGTACTTC.

The chain has TRBV19 and TRBJ1-2; possible D gene TRBD1, 6 bases. CDR3 size: 12 residues. Germline V gene sequence: CDR1 LNHDA, CDR2 SQIVND (reference sequence). V dropped 5 bases and J dropped 5 bases, with 9 bases sitting between them. CDR3 amino acids: CASSGDRYGYTF. In DNA form, the CDR3 reads TGTGCCAGTAGTGGAGACAGGTATGGCTACACCTTC.

CDR3 DNA: TGTGCCAGCAGTATACACAGCAACTCTGGGGCCAACGTCCTGACTTTC. Encoded protein: CASSIHSNSGANVLTF. The chain recombines TRBV27 with TRBJ2-6; D remains unclear. Looked up from germline, CDR1 is MNHEY and CDR2 is SMNVEV (reference sequence). With 5 bases removed from V and 0 bases from J, the gap between germline ends came to 11 bases. This CDR3 comprises 16 residues. The variable domain in full, with the rest retrieved from reference TRBV27 and TRBJ2-6, is EAQVTQNPRYLITVTGKKLTVTCSQNMNHEYMSWYRQDPGLGLRQIYYSMNVEVTDKGDVPEGYKVSRKEKRNFPLILESPSPNQTSLYFCASSIHSNSGANVLTFGAGSRLTVL.

This clone has a handful of counts. The genes are TRBV3-1 (or the pseudogene TRBV3-2) and TRBJ2-3; 10 nucleotides match TRBD1. The CDR3 has 17 residues. Germline V gene sequence: CDR1 LGHDT, CDR2 YNNKEL (reference sequence). With 3 bases clipped from V and 2 bases from J, the junction kept 8 bases outside the gene matches. The DNA for the CDR3 is TGTGCCAGCAGCCAGATCCCGGGACAGGGGAACACAGATACGCAGTATTTT. The encoded protein is CASSQIPGQGNTDTQYF.

The chain couples TRBV6-1 to TRBJ2-1; a weak D match, TRBD1 (5 bases). This CDR3 region has 14 residues. Germline CDR1 is MNHNS and CDR2 is SASEGT. V lost 2 bases and J lost 4, with 9 bases in between. In DNA, the CDR3 is TGTGCCAGCAGTGAACAGGGTGAGTACAATGAGCAGTTCTTC. Translation: CASSEQGEYNEQFF.

This clone appeared a single time. This chain connects TRBV7-9 to TRBJ2-7, with a possible D match to TRBD1 (5 bases). CDR3 length: 13 residues. CDR1 and CDR2 from the germline V gene are SEHNR and FQNEAQ (reference sequence). V was cut by 8 bases and J by 2 bases, with 13 bases left in between. The CDR3 bases are TGTGCCAGCGGGCAGCTAGGGGCCTACGAGCAGTACTTC. Encoded protein: CASGQLGAYEQYF.

CDR3 nucleotides: TGTGCCAGCAGCTTCGGGTCCCACTATGGCTACACCTTC. Translated, it gives CASSFGSHYGYTF. This chain joins TRBV7-9 and TRBJ1-2, with no clear D. This CDR3 contains 13 residues. CDR1 is SEHNR and CDR2 is FQNEAQ in the germline V gene (reference sequence). Deletions cut 3 bases from V and 3 bases from J, with 8 bases between.

The count of this clone is one. The chain employs TRBV2 and TRBJ1-3, with 10 bases identical to TRBD1. The CDR3 contains 16 residues. V lost 8 bases, J lost 4 bases, and 11 bases stayed unmatched. Germline assignment: CDR1 SNHLY and CDR2 FYNNEI. The CDR3 spells CASLLGGTGEGNTIYF. CDR3 in DNA: TGTGCCAGCCTCCTCGGAGGGACAGGGGAAGGAAACACCATATATTTT.

This clone was seen once. The chain's CDR3 is CASSPPQGSSPLHF. DNA of the CDR3: TGTGCCAGCAGTCCCCCCCAGGGTAGTTCACCCCTCCACTTT. The rearrangement links TRBV28 to TRBJ1-6; a possible D gene is TRBD1 (5 bases). Germline V gene sequence: CDR1 MDHEN, CDR2 SYDVKM. CDR3 size: 14 residues. The V end lost 5 bases, the J end lost 9 bases, and 14 bases lay between the germline ends.

This clone was seen more than once but under ten times. The chain is built from TRBV7-9 and TRBJ2-2; perhaps TRBD2 as D (5 bases). The CDR3 contains 15 residues. The V and J ends lost 7 bases and 0 bases respectively, with 12 bases between them. Per the germline V gene, CDR1 is SEHNR and CDR2 is FQNEAQ (reference sequence). Here the CDR3 reads CASILGETNTGELFF. CDR3 coding DNA: TGTGCCAGCATCCTCGGGGAAACGAACACCGGGGAGCTGTTTTTT.